These T cell receptor beta chains were read from a single sample in a study of cytomegalovirus exposure and HLA in healthy donors. TCRdb keeps only in-frame clones here, not all; method: immunoSEQ multiplex PCR. In the table there are over 130,000 clones, about 75% of which are singletons. Sequenced: PBMCs. The source is a woman aged 30 to 39 in good health and CMV-seronegative. Each CDR3 is given with its conserved first and last residue. The D gene is left open where the match is weak. A row's size may be missing; if present it is once, few, many or a size class.

clone size: .
J gene: TRBJ2-5
D gene: TRBD1
V gene: TRBV5-1
CDR3 DNA: TGCGCCAGCAGCGTAGGGGACAGGGGGCCCCAAGAGACCCAGTACTTC
CDR3 protein: CASSVGDRGPQETQYF

clone size: .
J gene: TRBJ2-7
D gene: .
V gene: TRBV6-1
CDR3 DNA: TGTGCCAGCACCACCGCCCTAGGCCGAGGCTACGAGCAGTACTTC
CDR3 protein: CASTTALGRGYEQYF

clone size: .
J gene: TRBJ2-3
D gene: TRBD1
V gene: TRBV27
CDR3 DNA: TGTGCCAGCAGTTTGGACGGGACAGGGTACACAGATACGCAGTATTTT
CDR3 protein: CASSLDGTGYTDTQYF

clone size: few
J gene: TRBJ2-1
D gene: TRBD1
V gene: TRBV5-4
CDR3 DNA: TGTGCCAGCAGCTCGGCCGGGACAGGGAATGAGCAGTTCTTC
CDR3 protein: CASSSAGTGNEQFF

clone size: few
J gene: TRBJ1-3
D gene: .
V gene: TRBV2
CDR3 DNA: TGTGCCAGCAGATTTGACAGCTCTGGAAACACCATATATTTT
CDR3 protein: CASRFDSSGNTIYF

clone size: .
J gene: TRBJ2-7
D gene: .
V gene: TRBV7-8
CDR3 DNA: TGTGCCAGCAGCGAGGGCCACTCCGGGCAGTACTTC
CDR3 protein: CASSEGHSGQYF

clone size: .
J gene: TRBJ1-4
D gene: .
V gene: TRBV19
CDR3 DNA: TGTGCCAGTAGTATCGGGGAAAAACTGTTTTTT
CDR3 protein: CASSIGEKLFF

clone size: few
J gene: TRBJ2-3
D gene: TRBD2
V gene: TRBV5-6
CDR3 DNA: TGTGCCAGCAGCTCGAGAAGAGGGGTAGCGGGAGGCACAGATACGCAGTATTTT
CDR3 protein: CASSSRRGVAGGTDTQYF

clone size: .
J gene: TRBJ1-4
D gene: .
V gene: TRBV5-6
CDR3 DNA: TGTGCCAGCAGCCTACTGGGGGAGGCAACTAATGAAAAACTGTTTTTT
CDR3 protein: CASSLLGEATNEKLFF

clone size: .
J gene: TRBJ2-5
D gene: TRBD2
V gene: TRBV6-5
CDR3 DNA: TGTGCCACCCGGGGGGAGTTAAACCAAGAGACCCAGTACTTC
CDR3 protein: CATRGELNQETQYF

clone size: few
J gene: TRBJ2-7
D gene: TRBD2
V gene: TRBV7-8
CDR3 DNA: TGTGCCAGCAGCGCCCCCAGGGAGCTAGCGGGACCATACGAGCAGTACTTC
CDR3 protein: CASSAPRELAGPYEQYF

clone size: .
J gene: TRBJ2-7
D gene: TRBD1
V gene: TRBV5-8
CDR3 DNA: TGTGCCAGCAGCTTGGTCCTGATAGGGCAGGGGGCCGACGAGCAGTACTTC
CDR3 protein: CASSLVLIGQGADEQYF

clone size: .
J gene: TRBJ2-1
D gene: TRBD2
V gene: TRBV5-1
CDR3 DNA: TGCGCCAGCAGCACCATGTCGGGGGGCTCCTACAATGAGCAGTTCTTC
CDR3 protein: CASSTMSGGSYNEQFF

clone size: .
J gene: TRBJ1-1
D gene: TRBD1
V gene: TRBV6-1
CDR3 DNA: TGTGCCAGCAGCGGGACAGTGAACACTGAAGCTTTCTTT
CDR3 protein: CASSGTVNTEAFF

clone size: .
J gene: TRBJ2-7
D gene: TRBD2
V gene: TRBV9
CDR3 DNA: TGTGCCAGCAGCGCCCGCGAGGCTAGCGGCTCCTACGAGCAGTACTTC
CDR3 protein: CASSAREASGSYEQYF

clone size: once
J gene: TRBJ1-1
D gene: .
V gene: TRBV7-2
CDR3 DNA: TGTGCCAGCAGCCTTTACCGGGACACCGAAGCTTTCTTT
CDR3 protein: CASSLYRDTEAFF

clone size: .
J gene: TRBJ2-1
D gene: TRBD2
V gene: TRBV25-1
CDR3 DNA: TGTGCCAGCAGAAAACTAGCGAGCAATGAGCAGTTCTTC
CDR3 protein: CASRKLASNEQFF

clone size: .
J gene: TRBJ2-7
D gene: TRBD2
V gene: TRBV2
CDR3 DNA: TGTGCCAGCTGGCCCGAGCGGGAGGATGTCGAGCAGTACTTC
CDR3 protein: CASWPEREDVEQYF

clone size: .
J gene: TRBJ2-7
D gene: TRBD1
V gene: TRBV6-6
CDR3 DNA: TGTGCCAGCAGGGACGGACAGGGAACTCACGAGCAGTACTTC
CDR3 protein: CASRDGQGTHEQYF

clone size: .
J gene: TRBJ2-5
D gene: .
V gene: TRBV9
CDR3 DNA: TGTGCCAGCAGCGTAGCTCCCTCGAGGCAAGAGACCCAGTACTTC
CDR3 protein: CASSVAPSRQETQYF

clone size: .
J gene: TRBJ1-1
D gene: TRBD1
V gene: TRBV7-2
CDR3 DNA: TGTGCCAGCAGCTTATCTACAGGGGGCACTGAAGCTTTCTTT
CDR3 protein: CASSLSTGGTEAFF

clone size: few
J gene: TRBJ1-5
D gene: TRBD1
V gene: TRBV19
CDR3 DNA: TGTGCCAGTAGTCCACAGGGGAGCAATCAGCCCCAGCATTTT
CDR3 protein: CASSPQGSNQPQHF

clone size: .
J gene: TRBJ1-3
D gene: .
V gene: TRBV30
CDR3 DNA: TGTGCCTGGAGTCGACAGAGTCTCTCTGGAAACACCATATATTTT
CDR3 protein: CAWSRQSLSGNTIYF

clone size: .
J gene: TRBJ2-5
D gene: .
V gene: TRBV11-2
CDR3 DNA: TGTGCCAGCACGCCAGGGAACCAAGAGACCCAGTACTTC
CDR3 protein: CASTPGNQETQYF

clone size: few
J gene: TRBJ2-2
D gene: .
V gene: TRBV9
CDR3 DNA: TGTGCCAGCAGCCCCCAACAGGGTACCGGGGAGCTGTTTTTT
CDR3 protein: CASSPQQGTGELFF

clone size: .
J gene: TRBJ1-5
D gene: .
V gene: TRBV2
CDR3 DNA: TGTGCCAGCAGTGATTCCTACCTAGGGGGGCCCCAGCATTTT
CDR3 protein: CASSDSYLGGPQHF

clone size: .
J gene: TRBJ2-3
D gene: .
V gene: TRBV28
CDR3 DNA: TGTGCCAGCACTCTTAATGGGTGGGAGACTAGCACAGATACGCAGTATTTT
CDR3 protein: CASTLNGWETSTDTQYF

clone size: .
J gene: TRBJ2-7
D gene: TRBD2
V gene: TRBV10-1
CDR3 DNA: TGCGCCAGCAGTCCGGGACTAGAATACGAGCAGCACTTC
CDR3 protein: CASSPGLEYEQHF

clone size: .
J gene: TRBJ2-7
D gene: .
V gene: TRBV9
CDR3 DNA: TGTGCCAGCAGCACTCCGGGCGAGCAGTACTTC
CDR3 protein: CASSTPGEQYF

clone size: few
J gene: TRBJ2-2
D gene: .
V gene: TRBV6-1
CDR3 DNA: TGTGCCAGCAGTGAAAACCGAGACACCGGGGAGCTGTTTTTT
CDR3 protein: CASSENRDTGELFF

clone size: .
J gene: TRBJ1-5
D gene: .
V gene: TRBV6-6
CDR3 DNA: TGTGCCAGCAGTCCCAGGGTTAATCAGCCCCAGCATTTT
CDR3 protein: CASSPRVNQPQHF

clone size: .
J gene: TRBJ2-7
D gene: TRBD2
V gene: TRBV27
CDR3 DNA: TGTGCCAGCAGTTTAGGGACTAGCGGCTACGAGCAGTACTTC
CDR3 protein: CASSLGTSGYEQYF

clone size: .
J gene: TRBJ1-3
D gene: .
V gene: TRBV29-1
CDR3 DNA: TGCAGCGTTGAGTCCCGGGACTCCGGCTTCAACACCATATATTTT
CDR3 protein: CSVESRDSGFNTIYF

clone size: .
J gene: TRBJ2-5
D gene: TRBD1
V gene: TRBV6-5
CDR3 DNA: TGTGCCAGCCCCCAGACCGGGACAGGTGAAGAGACCCAGTACTTC
CDR3 protein: CASPQTGTGEETQYF

clone size: .
J gene: TRBJ1-1
D gene: .
V gene: TRBV6-1
CDR3 DNA: TGTGCCAGCACGCGGGGGAACACTGAAGCTTTCTTT
CDR3 protein: CASTRGNTEAFF

clone size: .
J gene: TRBJ2-1
D gene: TRBD2
V gene: TRBV27
CDR3 DNA: TGTGCCAGCAGTTTAAGGCGGGGGGGAAACAATGAGCAGTTCTTC
CDR3 protein: CASSLRRGGNNEQFF

clone size: few
J gene: TRBJ1-2
D gene: .
V gene: TRBV6-1
CDR3 DNA: TGTGCCAGCAGTGTGGGGGGGGCTCTCCACTTC
CDR3 protein: CASSVGGALHF